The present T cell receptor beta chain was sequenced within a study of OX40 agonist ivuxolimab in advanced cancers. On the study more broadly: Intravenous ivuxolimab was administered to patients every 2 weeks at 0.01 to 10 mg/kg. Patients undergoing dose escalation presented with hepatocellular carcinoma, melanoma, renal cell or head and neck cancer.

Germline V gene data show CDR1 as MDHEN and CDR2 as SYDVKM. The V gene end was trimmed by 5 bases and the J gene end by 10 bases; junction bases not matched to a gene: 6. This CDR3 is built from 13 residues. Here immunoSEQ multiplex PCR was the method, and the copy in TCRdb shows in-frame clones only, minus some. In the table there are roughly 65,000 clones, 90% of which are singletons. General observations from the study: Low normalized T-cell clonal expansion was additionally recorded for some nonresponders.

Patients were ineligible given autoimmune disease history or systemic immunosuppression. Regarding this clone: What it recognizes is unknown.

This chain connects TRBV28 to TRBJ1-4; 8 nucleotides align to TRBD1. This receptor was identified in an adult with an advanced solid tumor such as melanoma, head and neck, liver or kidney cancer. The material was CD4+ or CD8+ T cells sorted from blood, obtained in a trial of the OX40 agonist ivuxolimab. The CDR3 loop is CASSLSGTGKLFF. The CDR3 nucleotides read TGTGCCAGCAGTCTCTCCGGGACAGGAAAACTGTTTTTT.